The subject of this entry is one T cell receptor (beta chain). Its antigen is not known. This entry is derived from a study of cytomegalovirus exposure and HLA in healthy donors. In the study overall: There were about 85 million unique TCRs (from HLA-typed donors) in an early data release. Overall study findings and caveats: The study recorded fewer than 200 TCR beta chains that were cytomegalovirus-associated. By a later analysis, the bulk of CMV-associated TCR beta chains appeared HLA-restricted. Near-uniform donor sequencing depth was presumed by presence/absence analyses.

Germline assignment: CDR1 MRHNA and CDR2 SNTAGT. The V and J ends lost 7 bases and 5 bases, in that order; junction bases with no gene match: 15. The CDR3 is 16 amino acids. Both 60 Vbeta primers and 13 Jbeta primers went into the PCR. Sequenced by immunoSEQ multiplex PCR; TCRdb stores in-frame clones only, minus some. The data show under 150,000 clones, over 55% seen once. The source material was PBMCs. The chain uses TRBV6-4 and TRBJ2-5; 8 nucleotides match TRBD2. The receptor was derived from a man aged 18 to 29 in good health and CMV-seropositive. The CDR3 loop is CASTPDSGEHVETQYF. In DNA, the CDR3 is TGTGCCAGCACCCCAGATAGCGGGGAGCACGTGGAGACCCAGTACTTC.